The 5 T cell receptor beta chains below come from one sample, sequenced in a study of T cells in Graves' hyperthyroidism and ophthalmopathy. TCR beta CDR3 region amplification was performed from RNA transcripts. Carried out on the TCR CDR3, a first-round RT-PCR used the HTBI primer set. From the multiplex PCR reads, TCRdb called clonotypes with MiXCR, one entry per CDR3 protein. This sample has 500,000 to 600,000 distinct CDR3 sequences; approximately 48% occur once, and the top ten carry around two fifths. The material sequenced was peripheral blood or thyroid tissue (not recorded which). The receptors originated from an adult woman with Graves' disease, either hyperthyroidism or ophthalmopathy (not recorded which).

Concerning this clonotype itself: It may be a read error: a sequence one base away is much more abundant. The V gene is TRBV7-2, the J gene TRBJ1-1; D call uncertain. This CDR3 contains 12 residues. The V end lost 2 bases, the J end lost 3 bases, and 4 bases lay between the germline ends. Looked up from germline, CDR1 is SGHTA and CDR2 is FQGNSA. The CDR3 bases are TGTGCCAGCAGCTTACTCTACACTGAAGCTTTCTTT. It encodes CASSLLYTEAFF.

This clonotype was picked up many times. The chain employs TRBV7-2 and TRBJ2-7, with D maybe TRBD2 (6 bases). The germline V and J ends were trimmed by 1 base and 3 bases, with 13 bases remaining between them. Germline values: CDR1 SGHTA, CDR2 FQGNSA. CDR3 length: 15 residues. In DNA, the CDR3 is TGTGCCAGCAGCTTAGTCTTCGGGAGTAGCTACGAGCAGTACTTC. Encoded protein: CASSLVFGSSYEQYF.

In its sample, this clonotype was seen many times. The chain couples TRBV12-3 or TRBV12-4 to TRBJ2-7; D is unclear. The CDR3 extends over 13 amino acids. V lost 8 bases, J lost 5 bases, and 16 bases lay in between. CDR3 protein: CASSLRARDEQYF. CDR3 in DNA: TGTGCCAGCTCCCTCCGGGCCAGAGACGAGCAGTACTTC.

This clonotype was counted a few times. The chain employs TRBV9 and TRBJ2-2; D unresolved. V lost 2 bases and J 8 bases, leaving 7 bases between the germline ends. Germline CDR1 and CDR2: SGDLS and YYNGEE. This CDR3 region has 12 residues. In nucleotides, the CDR3 is TGTGCCAGCAGCGTGCGGTCGGGGGAGCTGTTTTTT. It encodes CASSVRSGELFF.

Regarding this clonotype: The missing conserved phenylalanine or tryptophan at the end of this CDR3 makes a read error likely. Because the CDR3's place on the DNA is in doubt, the DNA is left out and the CDR3 is given as listed by TCRdb. The chain combines TRBV7-2 with TRBJ2-2. Germline loops: CDR1 SGHTA, CDR2 FQGNSA. Including both end residues, the CDR3 is 12 amino acids long. The CDR3 sequence is CASSLASGALHS.